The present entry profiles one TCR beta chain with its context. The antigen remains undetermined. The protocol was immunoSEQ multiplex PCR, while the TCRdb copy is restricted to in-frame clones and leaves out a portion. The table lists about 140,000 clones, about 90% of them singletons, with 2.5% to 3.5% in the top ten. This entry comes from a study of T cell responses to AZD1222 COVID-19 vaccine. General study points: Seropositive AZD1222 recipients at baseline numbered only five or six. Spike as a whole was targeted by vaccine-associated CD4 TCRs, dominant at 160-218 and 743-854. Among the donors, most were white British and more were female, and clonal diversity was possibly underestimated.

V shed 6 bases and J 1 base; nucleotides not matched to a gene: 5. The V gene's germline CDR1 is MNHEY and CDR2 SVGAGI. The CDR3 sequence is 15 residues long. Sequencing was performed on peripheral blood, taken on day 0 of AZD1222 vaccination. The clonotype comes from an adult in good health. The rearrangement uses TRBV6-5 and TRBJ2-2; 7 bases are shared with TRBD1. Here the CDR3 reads CASSFRDRNTGELFF. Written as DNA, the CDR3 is TGTGCCAGCAGCTTCCGGGACAGGAACACCGGGGAGCTGTTTTTT.